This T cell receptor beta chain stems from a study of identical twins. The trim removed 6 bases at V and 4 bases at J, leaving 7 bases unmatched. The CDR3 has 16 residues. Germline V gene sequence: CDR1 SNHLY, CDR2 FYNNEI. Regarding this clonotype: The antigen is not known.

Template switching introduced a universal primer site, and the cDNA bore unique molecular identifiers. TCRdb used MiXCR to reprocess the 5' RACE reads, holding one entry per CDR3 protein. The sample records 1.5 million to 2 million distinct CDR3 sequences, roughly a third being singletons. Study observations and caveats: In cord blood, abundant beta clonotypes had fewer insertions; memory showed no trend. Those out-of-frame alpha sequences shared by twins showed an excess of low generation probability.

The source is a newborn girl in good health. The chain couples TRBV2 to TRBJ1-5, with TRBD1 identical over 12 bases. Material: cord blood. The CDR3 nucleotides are TGTGCCAGCAGCCCCGGGACAGGGGGCGCAAATCAGCCCCAGCATTTT. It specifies CASSPGTGGANQPQHF. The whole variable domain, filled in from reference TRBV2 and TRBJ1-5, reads EPEVTQTPSHQVTQMGQEVILRCVPISNHLYFYWYRQILGQKVEFLVSFYNNEISEKSEIFDDQFSVERPDGSNFTLKIRSTKLEDSAMYFCASSPGTGGANQPQHFGDGTRLSIL.